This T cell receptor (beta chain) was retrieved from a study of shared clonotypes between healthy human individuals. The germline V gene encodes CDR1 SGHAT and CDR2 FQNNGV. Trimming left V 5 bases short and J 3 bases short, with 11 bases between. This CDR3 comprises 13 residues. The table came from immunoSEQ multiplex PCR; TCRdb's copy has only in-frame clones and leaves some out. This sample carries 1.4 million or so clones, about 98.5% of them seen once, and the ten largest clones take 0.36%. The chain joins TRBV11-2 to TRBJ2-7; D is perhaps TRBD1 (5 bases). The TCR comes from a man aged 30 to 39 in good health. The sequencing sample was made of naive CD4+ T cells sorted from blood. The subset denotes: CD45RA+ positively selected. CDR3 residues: CASSIRQLYEQYF. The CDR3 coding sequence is TGTGCCAGCAGCATTAGACAGCTCTACGAGCAGTACTTC.